These 16 T cell receptor beta chains came from one sample sequenced in a study of a mutant IDH1 vaccine in newly diagnosed glioma. As for time point: week 11, during vaccination. The study gave 300 ug of mutant IDH1 20-mer peptide per vaccine dose, with topical imiquimod. For these receptors, no antigen is known. Sequenced by immunoSEQ multiplex PCR; TCRdb stores in-frame clones only, minus some. This sample yields 40,000 or so clones, of which 84% are seen a single time; approximately 2% belongs to the top ten. The sequencing here drew on PBMCs, taken from a glioma patient whose treatment included an IDH1 peptide vaccine. The receptors originated from a man between 40 and 49 years old with glioma.

The chain links TRBV7-6 to TRBJ2-1; 14 bases fit TRBD2. This CDR3 comprises 16 residues. J gave up 8 bases and V 3 bases, and 6 bases lay outside the gene matches. CDR1 is SGHVS and CDR2 is FNYEAQ in the germline V gene. CDR3 sequence reads: CASSFRLAGGIHEQFF. In nucleotides, the CDR3 is TGTGCCAGCAGCTTTAGACTAGCGGGAGGGATCCATGAGCAGTTCTTC.

By its share, this clone is medium-sized. The chain joins TRBV27 to TRBJ2-7, with TRBD1 matching over 10 bases. Trimming took 3 bases from V and 4 from J; bases not matched to a gene: 3. Germline-derived CDR1 and CDR2 are MNHEY and SMNVEV (reference sequence). CDR3 size: 14 residues. The CDR3 nucleotides read TGTGCCAGCAGTTTCCGGGACAGGGGTTACGAGCAGTACTTC. As protein: CASSFRDRGYEQYF.

This clone appeared a single time. This sequence joins TRBV6-5 and TRBJ2-1; 8 nucleotides line up with TRBD2. The CDR3 has 14 residues. Germline-derived CDR1 and CDR2 are MNHEY and SVGAGI. After removal of 7 bases from V and 6 bases from J, the junction contained 8 bases not matched to a gene. The CDR3 loop reads CASTRSGIGNEQFF. DNA for the CDR3: TGTGCCAGCACCCGTAGCGGGATTGGCAATGAGCAGTTCTTC.

The gene calls are TRBV27 and TRBJ1-5, with a weak D call TRBD1 (5 bases). This CDR3 is 13 amino acids long. Per germline, CDR1 MNHEY and CDR2 SMNVEV (reference sequence). The ends were cut back, 8 bases at V and 4 bases at J, with 12 bases in the middle. CDR3 nucleotide sequence: TGTGCCAGCGCCGGGGCAAGAAATCAGCCCCAGCATTTT. This encodes CASAGARNQPQHF.

The chain employs TRBV2 and TRBJ2-7; possible D gene TRBD1, 6 bases. CDR3 length equals 13 residues. V was trimmed by 4 bases and J by 4 bases, leaving 11 bases between them. Germline V CDR1 and CDR2: SNHLY, FYNNEI. The CDR3 DNA sequence: TGTGCCAGCAGTGGTGTCAGGGGTTACGAGCAGTACTTC. Translating gives CASSGVRGYEQYF.

The V gene is TRBV19, the J gene TRBJ2-5; 12 positions agree with TRBD2. The germline gives CDR1 LNHDA, CDR2 SQIVND (reference sequence). Trimming took 6 bases from V and 5 from J; bases not matched to a gene: 1. The CDR3 totals 13 residues. The CDR3 nucleotides are TGTGCCAGTAGGACTAGCGGGAGTGAGACCCAGTACTTC. Amino acids: CASRTSGSETQYF.

The chain links TRBV9 to TRBJ1-2, with 8 nucleotides matching TRBD1. This CDR3 is 14 amino acids long. Germline CDR1 and CDR2: SGDLS and YYNGEE. The V and J ends lost 3 bases and 4 bases, in that order; junction bases with no gene match: 5. The CDR3: CASSAQQGGYGYTF. The CDR3 DNA reads TGTGCCAGCAGCGCCCAACAGGGGGGCTATGGCTACACCTTC.

This clone was found a few times. V usage is TRBV7-2 and J usage is TRBJ2-7, with 7 bases lining up with TRBD1. Germline V gene lookup returns CDR1 SGHTA and CDR2 FQGNSA. There are 15 residues in the CDR3. The junction had 13 bases not matched to a gene; V was cut back by 5 bases and J by 6 bases. This CDR3 is CASSPPFGQASEQYF. DNA for the CDR3: TGTGCCAGCAGCCCACCGTTTGGACAGGCGAGCGAGCAGTACTTC.

This clone was found a few times. The chain links TRBV10-2 to TRBJ1-2, with TRBD1 matching 7 bases. The V and J ends lost 6 bases and 3 bases, in that order; junction bases with no gene match: 7. The CDR3 extends over 14 amino acids. Germline loops: CDR1 WSHSY, CDR2 SAAADI. CDR3 in amino acids: CASRSGGGDYGYTF. CDR3 DNA sequence: TGCGCCAGCAGATCAGGGGGGGGCGACTATGGCTACACCTTC.

The V call is TRBV5-6, the J call TRBJ1-5; possible D gene TRBD1, 5 bases. V lost 2 bases to trimming and J lost 0 bases, with 12 bases between them. CDR1 SGHDT and CDR2 YYEEEE come from the germline V gene. The CDR3 has 16 amino acids. The CDR3 nucleotides read TGTGCCAGCAGCTTAGGGGCCTTTGATAGCAATCAGCCCCAGCATTTT. This sequence encodes CASSLGAFDSNQPQHF.

This clone was seen a few times. The rearrangement uses TRBV7-8 and TRBJ1-1; 8 positions agree with TRBD1. J gave up 11 bases and V 1 base, and 3 bases lay outside the gene matches. The length of the CDR3 is 12 residues. The germline V gene has CDR1 SGHVS and CDR2 FQNEAQ. CDR3 in DNA: TGTGCCAGCAGCTTAGAGGCAGGGGGCGCTTTCTTT. It specifies CASSLEAGGAFF.

V usage is TRBV15 and J usage is TRBJ1-2; possible D gene TRBD1, 6 bases. CDR3 length: 12 residues. The germline gives CDR1 LNHNV, CDR2 YYDKDF (reference sequence). Trimming stripped 2 bases from V and 13 bases from J, with 14 bases between. CDR3 bases: TGTGCCACCAGCAGACCGGACAGCCCGGTCACCTTC. Its translation is CATSRPDSPVTF.

V and J are TRBV7-2 and TRBJ2-3, with D tentatively TRBD1 (5 bases). The CDR3 spans 13 residues. Between the trimmed V and J ends, which lost 5 bases and 5 bases, there was a span of 11 bases. CDR1 SGHTA and CDR2 FQGNSA come from the germline V gene. CDR3 residues: CASSPYGQDTQYF. The CDR3, as DNA: TGTGCCAGCAGCCCTTACGGACAAGATACGCAGTATTTT.

J is TRBJ2-1 and V is TRBV6-5; D unclear. Germline loops: CDR1 MNHEY, CDR2 SVGAGI. Deletions cut 0 bases from V and 8 bases from J, with 8 bases between. The CDR3 length is 13 residues. In nucleotides, the CDR3 is TGTGCCAGCAGTTACTCCACCCCCGATGAGCAGTTCTTC. It codes for CASSYSTPDEQFF.

The genes are TRBV11-2 and TRBJ2-3, with D hard to call. Germline V lookup: CDR1 SGHAT, CDR2 FQNNGV. This CDR3 contains 14 residues. V lost 2 bases and J lost 0, with 6 bases in between. CDR3 nucleotide sequence: TGTGCCAGCAGCTTATCCGGCAGCACAGATACGCAGTATTTT. Amino acid sequence: CASSLSGSTDTQYF.

This clone was counted once. The chain is built from TRBV9 and TRBJ1-2, with a possible D match to TRBD1 (5 bases). Trimming removed 5 bases from V and 6 bases from J, with 14 bases in between. This CDR3 region has 13 residues. The germline V gene has CDR1 SGDLS and CDR2 YYNGEE. CDR3 protein: CASRTRGGNGYTF. DNA of the CDR3: TGTGCCAGCAGAACAAGGGGTGGAAATGGCTACACCTTC.